The clone carrying this T cell receptor (beta chain) was observed a few times. The sample is drawn from a study of blood T cell repertoires in COVID-19. Study summary: Material from acute and convalescent COVID-19 was sourced from the United States, Italy and Spain. Sample material is recorded as cDNA or gDNA derived from T cells, B-cell-depleted T cells, or PBMCs.

In the original processing: The authors estimated nucleated cell counts from reference gene primer amplification. Assay: immunoSEQ multiplex PCR; the TCRdb copy retains only in-frame clones and omits some. V, J and clone size were drawn from that table, and D and trimming were deduced from the DNA. This sample carries fewer than 250,000 clones, almost 85% of them seen once, and the ten largest clones take approximately 8%. The CDR3 extends over 16 amino acids. V usage is TRBV21-1 and J usage is TRBJ2-5; the table gives TRBD1 as D, unverified against the DNA. TRBV21-1 is a pseudogene locus. The receptor's source is a woman between 50 and 59 years old with active or convalescent COVID-19. The sample comprised peripheral blood. The CDR3 spells CASIAKWTGALSDQYF. CDR3 sequence (DNA): TGTGCCAGCATCGCTAAATGGACAGGGGCCCTAAGTGACCAGTACTTC.